These 23 T cell receptor beta chains came from one sample sequenced in a study of blood T cell repertoires in COVID-19. Sequenced by immunoSEQ multiplex PCR; TCRdb stores in-frame clones only, minus some. The repertoire has approximately 150,000 clones, about 82% of them found once; the top ten carry almost 8.5%. Sequencing was done on a sample of peripheral blood. All receptors come from a woman in her fifties or sixties with acute or convalescent COVID-19.

The CDR3 sequence is CASRSGLAGAGSYNEQFF. The DNA of the CDR3 is TGTGCCAGCAGATCGGGACTAGCGGGGGCCGGCTCCTACAATGAGCAGTTCTTC. This chain connects TRBV7-9 to TRBJ2-1, with 14 bases that match TRBD2. The V and J ends lost 6 bases and 0 bases, in that order; junction bases with no gene match: 7. This CDR3 has 18 residues. Germline-derived CDR1 and CDR2 are SEHNR and FQNEAQ (reference sequence).

The rearrangement joins TRBV7-3 to TRBJ2-7, with 8 bases identical to TRBD1. The germline V gene has CDR1 SGHTA and CDR2 FQGTGA. The CDR3 spans 15 residues. V gave up 1 base and J gave up 3 bases; unmatched junction bases: 5. CDR3 residues: CASSLMVGTGYEQYF. CDR3 bases: TGTGCCAGCAGCTTAATGGTTGGGACAGGCTACGAGCAGTACTTC.

A note on this clone: A read error may produce the germline difference seen at one junction end. The chain employs TRBV5-4 and TRBJ2-5, with TRBD2 matching over 12 bases. The CDR3 covers 15 residues. Germline lookup yields CDR1 SGHNT and CDR2 YYREEE (reference sequence). DNA for the CDR3: TGTGCCAGCAACTTGCGGACTAGCGGGGAAGAGACCCAGTACTTC. This encodes CASNLRTSGEETQYF.

The chain recombines TRBV5-6 with TRBJ2-4, with a possible D match to TRBD1 (7 bases). CDR1 SGHDT and CDR2 YYEEEE come from the germline V gene. V lost 2 bases and J 3 bases, leaving 12 bases between the germline ends. This CDR3 contains 15 residues. This CDR3 reads CASSLLRGDKNIQYF. CDR3 bases: TGTGCCAGCAGCTTACTCAGGGGGGACAAAAACATTCAGTACTTC.

CDR3 sequence (DNA): TGCGCCAGCACTAAGAACAGTCAAGTGGGAGAGACCCAGTACTTC. This sequence encodes CASTKNSQVGETQYF. The chain carries TRBV5-1 and TRBJ2-5, with D unclear. Germline V gene lookup returns CDR1 SGHRS and CDR2 YFSETQ. The CDR3 is made up of 15 amino acids. V lost 6 bases and J 4 bases, leaving 19 bases between the germline ends.

The rearrangement joins TRBV6-6 to TRBJ1-1; a weak D match, TRBD1 (6 bases). V was shortened by 5 bases and J by 1 base, with 17 bases between the two germline ends. The CDR3 has 16 residues. CDR1 and CDR2 from the germline V gene are MNHNY and SVGAGI (reference sequence). Here the CDR3 reads CASSPGAGVTNTEAFF. In DNA form, the CDR3 reads TGTGCCAGCAGTCCCGGGGCAGGGGTTACGAACACTGAAGCTTTCTTT.

The chain joins TRBV7-9 to TRBJ1-1; D possibly corresponds to TRBD1 (6 bases). Germline CDR1 is SEHNR and CDR2 is FQNEAQ (reference sequence). This CDR3 has 15 amino acids. Deletions cut 6 bases from V and 4 bases from J, with 18 bases between. As DNA, the CDR3 is TGTGCCAGCAGGACTCAACAGGGTTCGGGCACTGAAGCTTTCTTT. Its protein is CASRTQQGSGTEAFF. Full variable domain (rest looked up from reference TRBV7-9 and TRBJ1-1): DTGVSQNPRHKITKRGQNVTFRCDPISEHNRLYWYRQTLGQGPEFLTYFQNEAQLEKSRLLSDRFSAERPKGSFSTLEIQRTEQGDSAMYLCASRTQQGSGTEAFFGQGTRLTVV.

The chain combines TRBV6-2 or TRBV6-3 with TRBJ2-4, with 14 bases fitting TRBD2. V dropped 4 bases and J dropped 7; count of bases not matched to a gene: 9. The CDR3 loop spans 17 amino acids. Per germline, CDR1 MNHEY and CDR2 SVGEGT. CDR3 coding DNA: TGTGCCAGCAGTTTTAGGACTAGCGGGGGGCCCGTGAACATTCAGTACTTC. Translation: CASSFRTSGGPVNIQYF.

The genes are TRBV3-1 (or the pseudogene TRBV3-2) and TRBJ2-7; 9 bases match TRBD1. The CDR3 covers 16 residues. Germline V gene data show CDR1 as LGHDT and CDR2 as YNNKEL (reference sequence). V was pared by 3 bases and J by 2 bases, with 8 bases of the junction left unmatched. This CDR3 reads CASSHNPGTGTYEQYF. The CDR3 DNA is TGTGCCAGCAGCCATAATCCCGGGACAGGGACCTACGAGCAGTACTTC.

This clone has more than one count but fewer than ten. This chain uses TRBV6-5 with TRBJ1-4; D is undetermined. CDR3 length: 14 residues. In germline, CDR1 is MNHEY, CDR2 SVGAGI. V lost 6 bases and J 4 bases, leaving 12 bases between the germline ends. CDR3 sequence: CASRVLVSNEKLFF. The CDR3 region has the DNA TGTGCCAGCAGGGTCCTCGTGAGTAATGAAAAACTGTTTTTT.

V is TRBV9 and J is TRBJ1-2; 12 nucleotides agree with TRBD1. Looked up from germline, CDR1 is SGDLS and CDR2 is YYNGEE. The CDR3 length is 17 residues. V shed 1 base and J 4 bases; nucleotides not matched to a gene: 8. Written as DNA, the CDR3 is TGTGCCAGCAGCGTAAACCCCGGGACAGGGGGCGCCTATGGCTACACCTTC. Its protein product is CASSVNPGTGGAYGYTF.

This clone was observed a single time. This chain connects TRBV3-1 (or the pseudogene TRBV3-2) to TRBJ1-2; 7 bases line up with TRBD1. J was trimmed by 7 bases and V by 2 bases; bases with no gene match: 13. The length of the CDR3 is 16 residues. The germline V gene has CDR1 LGHDT and CDR2 YNNKEL (reference sequence). The DNA for the CDR3 is TGTGCCAGCAGCCAAACACGACAGGGCGGGGCAAGTGGCTACACCTTC. Its protein is CASSQTRQGGASGYTF.

The J gene is TRBJ1-6, the V gene TRBV7-9; D not certain. CDR3 length equals 15 residues. Germline CDR1 and CDR2: SEHNR and FQNEAQ (reference sequence). V lost 4 bases, J lost 7 bases, and 14 bases lay in between. Written as DNA, the CDR3 is TGTGCCAGCAGCTCGATAGCAGCCAGCAATTCACCCCTCCACTTT. Translation: CASSSIAASNSPLHF.

CDR3 in amino acids: CASSLAGGGTGGFEQYF. The DNA for the CDR3 is TGTGCCAGCAGCTTAGCAGGGGGAGGGACAGGGGGATTCGAGCAGTACTTC. The chain has TRBV7-6 and TRBJ2-7; 11 nucleotides align to TRBD1. The ends lost 0 bases at V and 6 bases at J; junction bases unmatched: 10. The germline gives CDR1 SGHVS, CDR2 FNYEAQ. The CDR3 is 17 residues long.

The chain carries TRBV5-1 and TRBJ1-3, with 12 bases lining up with TRBD1. CDR3 size: 20 residues. The J segment lost 7 bases and the V segment lost 0 bases, leaving 17 bases of the junction unmatched. Germline CDR1 reads SGHRS; CDR2 reads YFSETQ. The CDR3 protein is CASSLEGGTGGIGARNTIYF. The CDR3 coding sequence is TGCGCCAGCAGCTTGGAAGGTGGGACAGGGGGCATCGGTGCTCGGAACACCATATATTTT.

This chain joins TRBV4-2 and TRBJ1-6; D remains unclear. The germline V and J ends were trimmed by 0 bases and 8 bases, with 11 bases remaining between them. The CDR3 is 15 residues long. The germline CDR1 and CDR2 sequences are LGHNA and YNFKEQ. The CDR3 sequence is CASSQESNNHSPLHF. DNA of the CDR3: TGTGCCAGCAGCCAAGAGTCCAACAATCATTCACCCCTCCACTTT.

The chain couples TRBV30 to TRBJ1-6; D might be TRBD1 (6 bases). Germline V gene data show CDR1 as GTSNPN and CDR2 as SVGIG (reference sequence). The CDR3 extends over 17 amino acids. Trimming removed 2 bases at V and 6 bases at J, with 20 bases between. CDR3 loop: CAWSPRQVSTSNSPLHF. The DNA for the CDR3 is TGTGCCTGGAGTCCCAGACAGGTATCAACGAGTAATTCACCCCTCCACTTT.

The chain uses TRBV11-3 and TRBJ1-1, with D maybe TRBD1 (6 bases). This CDR3 has 13 amino acids. CDR1 and CDR2 from the germline V gene are SGHNT and YENEEA. The V gene lost 2 bases and the J gene lost 3 bases, with 7 bases spanning the gap. The CDR3 reads CASSLNRDTEAFF. DNA for the CDR3: TGTGCCAGCAGCTTAAACAGGGACACTGAAGCTTTCTTT.

This clone was found once. V and J are TRBV24-1 and TRBJ2-5; 8 bases are a match to TRBD1. J gave up 4 bases and V 0 bases, and 6 bases lay outside the gene matches. CDR3 size: 16 residues. Germline CDR1 KGHDR, CDR2 SFDVKD. CDR3 in DNA: TGTGCCACCAGTGATTTGGCAGGGGGCCTCGGAGAGACCCAGTACTTC. It encodes CATSDLAGGLGETQYF.

The gene calls are TRBV15 and TRBJ2-5; D remains unclear. Trimming stripped 0 bases from V and 4 bases from J, with 6 bases between. The CDR3 runs 13 residues. In germline, CDR1 is LNHNV, CDR2 YYDKDF (reference sequence). The CDR3 bases are TGTGCCACCAGCAGAGACGTGGCAGAGACCCAGTACTTC. Amino acid sequence: CATSRDVAETQYF.

On this clone: Mismatch with germline at one junction end may stem from a read error. This chain joins TRBV7-7 and TRBJ1-1; 8 nucleotides match TRBD1. Germline lookup yields CDR1 SSHAT and CDR2 FNYEAQ (reference sequence). The CDR3 extends over 13 amino acids. In DNA form, the CDR3 reads TGTGCTAGCAGCTTAGACAGGGGAACTGAAGCTTTCTTT. Translation: CASSLDRGTEAFF.

The rearrangement links TRBV9 to TRBJ1-3; 8 bases agree with TRBD1. J lost 8 bases, V lost 7 bases, and 14 bases had no gene match. CDR3 length: 15 amino acids. Germline CDR1 is SGDLS and CDR2 is YYNGEE. The CDR3 is CASSRQDRGRYTIYF. CDR3 nucleotides: TGTGCCAGCTCTCGACAAGACAGGGGTCGGTACACCATATATTTT.

The chain couples TRBV11-3 to TRBJ2-1; TRBD2 matches at 10 bases. Germline V lookup: CDR1 SGHNT, CDR2 YENEEA. V lost 5 bases, J lost 4 bases, and 5 bases stayed unmatched. This CDR3 has 15 residues. Written as DNA, the CDR3 is TGTGCCAGCAGCGCACTAGCGGGGTTTTACAATGAGCAGTTCTTC. It is translated as CASSALAGFYNEQFF.